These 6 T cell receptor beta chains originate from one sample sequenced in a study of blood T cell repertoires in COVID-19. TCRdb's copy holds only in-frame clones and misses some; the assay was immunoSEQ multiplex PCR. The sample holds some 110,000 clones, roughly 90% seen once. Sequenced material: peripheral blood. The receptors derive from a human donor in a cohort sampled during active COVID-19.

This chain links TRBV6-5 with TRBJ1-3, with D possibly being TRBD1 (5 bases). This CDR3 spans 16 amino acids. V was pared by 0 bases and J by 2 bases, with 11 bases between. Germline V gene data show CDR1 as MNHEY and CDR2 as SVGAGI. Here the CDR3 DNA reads TGTGCCAGCAGTTACTCGATGGCAGGGACTGGAAACACCATATATTTT. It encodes CASSYSMAGTGNTIYF.

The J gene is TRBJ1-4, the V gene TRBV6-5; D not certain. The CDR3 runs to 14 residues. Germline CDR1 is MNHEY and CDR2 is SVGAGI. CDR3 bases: TGTGTCACCAGAATGAGTGCAACTAATGAAAAACTGTTTTTT. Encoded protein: CVTRMSATNEKLFF.

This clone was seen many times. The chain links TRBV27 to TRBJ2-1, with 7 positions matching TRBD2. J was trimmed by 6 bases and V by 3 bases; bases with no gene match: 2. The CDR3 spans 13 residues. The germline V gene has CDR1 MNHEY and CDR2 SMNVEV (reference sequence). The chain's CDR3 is CASSFLAVNEQFF. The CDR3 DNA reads TGTGCCAGCAGTTTCCTAGCGGTCAATGAGCAGTTCTTC.

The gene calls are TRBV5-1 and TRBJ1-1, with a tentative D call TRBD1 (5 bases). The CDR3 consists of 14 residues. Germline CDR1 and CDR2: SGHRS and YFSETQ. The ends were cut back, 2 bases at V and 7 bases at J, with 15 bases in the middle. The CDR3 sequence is CASSFKGQDGEAFF. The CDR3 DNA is TGCGCCAGCAGCTTTAAGGGGCAAGATGGTGAAGCTTTCTTT.

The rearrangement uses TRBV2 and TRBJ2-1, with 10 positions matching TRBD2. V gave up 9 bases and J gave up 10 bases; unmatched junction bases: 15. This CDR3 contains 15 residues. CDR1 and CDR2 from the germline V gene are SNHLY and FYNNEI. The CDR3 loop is CASALGLAGVGEQFF. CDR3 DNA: TGTGCCAGTGCCTTGGGTCTAGCGGGAGTGGGCGAGCAGTTCTTC. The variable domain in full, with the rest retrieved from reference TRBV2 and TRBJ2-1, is EPEVTQTPSHQVTQMGQEVILRCVPISNHLYFYWYRQILGQKVEFLVSFYNNEISEKSEIFDDQFSVERPDGSNFTLKIRSTKLEDSAMYFCASALGLAGVGEQFFGPGTRLTVL.

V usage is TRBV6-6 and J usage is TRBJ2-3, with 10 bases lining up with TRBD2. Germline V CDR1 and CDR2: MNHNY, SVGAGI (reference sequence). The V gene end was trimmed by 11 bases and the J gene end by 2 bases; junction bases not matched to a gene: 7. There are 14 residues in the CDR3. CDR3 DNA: TGTGCCGGTCGTAGCGGGGGGTCCACAGATACGCAGTATTTT. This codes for CAGRSGGSTDTQYF.